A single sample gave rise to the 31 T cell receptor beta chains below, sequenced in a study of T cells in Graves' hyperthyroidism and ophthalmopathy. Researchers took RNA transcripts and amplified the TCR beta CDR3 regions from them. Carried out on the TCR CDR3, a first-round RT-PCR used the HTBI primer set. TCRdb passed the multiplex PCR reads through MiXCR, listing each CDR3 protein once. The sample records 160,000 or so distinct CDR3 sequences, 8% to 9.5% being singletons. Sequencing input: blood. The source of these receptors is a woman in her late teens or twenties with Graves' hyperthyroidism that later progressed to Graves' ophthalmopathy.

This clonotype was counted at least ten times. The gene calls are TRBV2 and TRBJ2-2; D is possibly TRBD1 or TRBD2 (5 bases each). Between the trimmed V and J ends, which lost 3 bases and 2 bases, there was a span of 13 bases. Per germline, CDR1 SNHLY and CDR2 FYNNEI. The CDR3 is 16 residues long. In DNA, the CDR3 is TGTGCCAGCAGTGACGAGGGGTACTCCAACACCGGGGAGCTGTTTTTT. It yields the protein CASSDEGYSNTGELFF. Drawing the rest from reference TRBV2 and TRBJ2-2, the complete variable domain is EPEVTQTPSHQVTQMGQEVILRCVPISNHLYFYWYRQILGQKVEFLVSFYNNEISEKSEIFDDQFSVERPDGSNFTLKIRSTKLEDSAMYFCASSDEGYSNTGELFFGEGSRLTVL.

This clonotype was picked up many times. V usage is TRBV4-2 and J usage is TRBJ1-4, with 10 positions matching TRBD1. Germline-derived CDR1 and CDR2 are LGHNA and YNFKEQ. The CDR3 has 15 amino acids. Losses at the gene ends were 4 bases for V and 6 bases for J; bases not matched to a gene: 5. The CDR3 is CASSPETGGDEKLFF. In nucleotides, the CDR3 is TGTGCCAGCAGCCCGGAGACAGGGGGCGATGAAAAACTGTTTTTT.

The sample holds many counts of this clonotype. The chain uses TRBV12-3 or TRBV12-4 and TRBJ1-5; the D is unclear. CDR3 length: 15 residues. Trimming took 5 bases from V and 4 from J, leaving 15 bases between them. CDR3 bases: TGTGCCAGCAGTAGAGGACGGTGGGGAAATCAGCCCCAGCATTTT. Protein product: CASSRGRWGNQPQHF.

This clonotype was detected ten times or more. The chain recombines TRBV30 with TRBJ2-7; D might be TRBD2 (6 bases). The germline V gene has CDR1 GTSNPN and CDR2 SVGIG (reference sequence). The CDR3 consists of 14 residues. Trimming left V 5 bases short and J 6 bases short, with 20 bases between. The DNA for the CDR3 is TGTGCCTGGGGTGGGGGGTGGATGGGAGGCGAGCAGTACTTC. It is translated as CAWGGGWMGGEQYF.

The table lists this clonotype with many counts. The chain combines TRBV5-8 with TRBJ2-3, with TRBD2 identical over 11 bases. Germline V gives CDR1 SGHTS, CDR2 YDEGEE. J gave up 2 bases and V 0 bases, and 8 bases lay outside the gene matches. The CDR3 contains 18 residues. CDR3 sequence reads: CASSLVLAGGLFTDTQYF. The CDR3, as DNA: TGTGCCAGCAGCTTGGTTCTAGCGGGGGGATTATTCACAGATACGCAGTATTTT. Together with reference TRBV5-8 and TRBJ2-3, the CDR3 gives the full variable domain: EAGVTQSPTHLIKTRGQQATLRCSPISGHTSVYWYQQALGLGLQFLLWYDEGEERNRGNFPPRFSGRQFPNYSSELNVNALELEDSALYLCASSLVLAGGLFTDTQYFGPGTRLTVL.

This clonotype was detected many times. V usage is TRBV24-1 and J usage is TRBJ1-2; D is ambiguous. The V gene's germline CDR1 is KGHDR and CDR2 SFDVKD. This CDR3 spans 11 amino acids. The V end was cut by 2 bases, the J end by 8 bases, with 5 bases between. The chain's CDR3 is CATSDSWGYTF. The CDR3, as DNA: TGTGCCACCAGTGATTCATGGGGCTACACCTTC.

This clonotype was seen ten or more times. The chain's CDR3 is CASSFPSLQETQYF. CDR3 nucleotide sequence: TGTGCCAGCAGCTTCCCCAGCCTCCAAGAGACCCAGTACTTC. V and J are TRBV7-9 and TRBJ2-5, with unresolved D. Germline-derived CDR1 and CDR2 are SEHNR and FQNEAQ (reference sequence). V lost 3 bases, J lost 1 base, and 9 bases lay in between. The CDR3 is 14 amino acids.

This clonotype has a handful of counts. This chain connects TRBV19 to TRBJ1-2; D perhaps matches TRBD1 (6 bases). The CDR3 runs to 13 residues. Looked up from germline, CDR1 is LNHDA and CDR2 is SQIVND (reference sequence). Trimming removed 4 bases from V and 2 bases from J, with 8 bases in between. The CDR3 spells CASSTTGNYGYTF. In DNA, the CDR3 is TGTGCCAGTAGTACCACAGGGAACTATGGCTACACCTTC. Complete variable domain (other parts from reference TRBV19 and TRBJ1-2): DGGITQSPKYLFRKEGQNVTLSCEQNLNHDAMYWYRQDPGQGLRLIYYSQIVNDFQKGDIAEGYSVSREKKESFPLTVTSAQKNPTAFYLCASSTTGNYGYTFGSGTRLTVV.

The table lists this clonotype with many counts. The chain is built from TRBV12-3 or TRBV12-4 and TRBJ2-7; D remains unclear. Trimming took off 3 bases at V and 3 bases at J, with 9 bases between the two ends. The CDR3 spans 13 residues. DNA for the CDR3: TGTGCCAGCAGTTTGCGACACGGCTACGAGCAGTACTTC. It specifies CASSLRHGYEQYF.

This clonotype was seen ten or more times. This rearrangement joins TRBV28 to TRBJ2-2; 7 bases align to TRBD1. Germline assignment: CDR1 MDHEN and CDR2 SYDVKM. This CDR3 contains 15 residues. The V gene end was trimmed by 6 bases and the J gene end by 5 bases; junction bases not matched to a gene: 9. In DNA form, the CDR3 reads TGTGCCAGCAGACAAGACAGGGATGAAACCGGGGAGCTGTTTTTT. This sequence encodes CASRQDRDETGELFF. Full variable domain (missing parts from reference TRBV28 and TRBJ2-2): DVKVTQSSRYLVKRTGEKVFLECVQDMDHENMFWYRQDPGLGLRLIYFSYDVKMKEKGDIPEGYSVSREKKERFSLILESASTNQTSMYLCASRQDRDETGELFFGEGSRLTVL.

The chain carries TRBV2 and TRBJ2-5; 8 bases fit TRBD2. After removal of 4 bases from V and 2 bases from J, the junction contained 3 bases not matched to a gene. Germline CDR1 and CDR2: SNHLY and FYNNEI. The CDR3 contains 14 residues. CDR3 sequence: CASSAGGPQETQYF. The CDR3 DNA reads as TGTGCCAGCAGTGCGGGAGGGCCTCAAGAGACCCAGTACTTC.

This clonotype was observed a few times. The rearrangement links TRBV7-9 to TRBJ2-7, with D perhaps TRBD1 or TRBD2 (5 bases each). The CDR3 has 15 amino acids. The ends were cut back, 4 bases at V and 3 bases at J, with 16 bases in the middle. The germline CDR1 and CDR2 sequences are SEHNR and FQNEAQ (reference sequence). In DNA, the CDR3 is TGTGCCAGCAGCTCCCGGGACGGATTACTCTACGAGCAGTACTTC. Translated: CASSSRDGLLYEQYF.

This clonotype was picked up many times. CDR3 DNA: TGTGCCAGTAGCAGGGACACCTCCCCGGCTAATGAAAAACTGTTTTTT. Protein product: CASSRDTSPANEKLFF. The rearrangement joins TRBV19 to TRBJ1-4; maybe TRBD1 (6 bases). The V gene's germline CDR1 is LNHDA and CDR2 SQIVND (reference sequence). With 6 bases removed from V and 3 bases from J, the gap between germline ends came to 17 bases. There are 16 residues in the CDR3.

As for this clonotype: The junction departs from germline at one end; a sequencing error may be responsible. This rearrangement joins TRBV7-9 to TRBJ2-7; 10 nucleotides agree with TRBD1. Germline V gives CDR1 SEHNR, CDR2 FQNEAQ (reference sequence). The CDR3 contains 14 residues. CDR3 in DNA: TGTGCCCGCAGCGAGGGACAGGGGACCTACGAGCGGTACTTC. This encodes CARSEGQGTYERYF.

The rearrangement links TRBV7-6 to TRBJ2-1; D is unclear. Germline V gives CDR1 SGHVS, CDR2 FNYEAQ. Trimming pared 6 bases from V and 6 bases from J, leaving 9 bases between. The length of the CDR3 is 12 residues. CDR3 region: CASSPRTNEQFF. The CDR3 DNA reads TGTGCCAGCAGTCCACGGACCAATGAGCAGTTCTTC.

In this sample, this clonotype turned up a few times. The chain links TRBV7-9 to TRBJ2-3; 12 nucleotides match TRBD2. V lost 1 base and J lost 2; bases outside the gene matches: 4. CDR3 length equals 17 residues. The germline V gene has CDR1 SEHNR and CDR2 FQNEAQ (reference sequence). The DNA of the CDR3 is TGTGCCAGCAGCTTAGATGCTAGCGGGAGGGCCACAGATACGCAGTATTTT. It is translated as CASSLDASGRATDTQYF.

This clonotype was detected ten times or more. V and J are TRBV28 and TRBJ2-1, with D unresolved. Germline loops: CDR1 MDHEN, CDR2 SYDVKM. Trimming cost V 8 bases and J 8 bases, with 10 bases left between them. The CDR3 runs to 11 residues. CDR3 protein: CASRLTHEQFF. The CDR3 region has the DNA TGTGCCAGCCGCCTGACTCATGAGCAGTTCTTC.

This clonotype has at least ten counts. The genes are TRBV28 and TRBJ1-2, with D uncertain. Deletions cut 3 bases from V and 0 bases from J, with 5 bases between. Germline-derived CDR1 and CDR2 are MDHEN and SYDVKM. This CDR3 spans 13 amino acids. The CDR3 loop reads CASSFLSNYGYTF. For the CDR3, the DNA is TGTGCCAGCAGTTTTCTGTCTAACTATGGCTACACCTTC.

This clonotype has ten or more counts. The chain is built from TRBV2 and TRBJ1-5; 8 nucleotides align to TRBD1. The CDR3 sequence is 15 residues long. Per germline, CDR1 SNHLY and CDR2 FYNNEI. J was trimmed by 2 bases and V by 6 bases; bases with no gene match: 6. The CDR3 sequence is CASRADREGNQPQHF. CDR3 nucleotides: TGTGCCAGCAGGGCGGACAGGGAAGGCAATCAGCCCCAGCATTTT.

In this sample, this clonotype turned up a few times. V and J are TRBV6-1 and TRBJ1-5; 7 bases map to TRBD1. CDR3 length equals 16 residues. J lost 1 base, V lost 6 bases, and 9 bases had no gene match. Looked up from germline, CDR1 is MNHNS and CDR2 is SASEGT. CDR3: CASRAKTGWSNQPQHF. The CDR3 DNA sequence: TGTGCCAGCAGGGCAAAGACAGGGTGGAGCAATCAGCCCCAGCATTTT.

CDR3 nucleotide sequence: TGTGCCAGCAGCCAAGATCCCAAGGGTAATGAAAAACTGTTTTTT. It codes for CASSQDPKGNEKLFF. The V call is TRBV4-2, the J call TRBJ1-4, with D unclear. Germline V lookup: CDR1 LGHNA, CDR2 YNFKEQ. Trimming cost V 0 bases and J 4 bases, with 9 bases left between them. The CDR3 has 15 residues.

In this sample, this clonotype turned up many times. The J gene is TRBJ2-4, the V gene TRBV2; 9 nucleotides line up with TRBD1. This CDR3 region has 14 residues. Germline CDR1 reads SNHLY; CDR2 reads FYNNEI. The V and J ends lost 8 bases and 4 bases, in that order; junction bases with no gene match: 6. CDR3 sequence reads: CASLQGARKNIQYF. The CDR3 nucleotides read TGTGCCAGCTTACAGGGGGCAAGGAAAAACATTCAGTACTTC.

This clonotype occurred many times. This CDR3 reads CASSLPRGNHNEQFF. CDR3 coding DNA: TGTGCCAGCAGTTTACCCAGGGGGAACCACAATGAGCAGTTCTTC. V is TRBV28 and J is TRBJ2-1; TRBD1 agrees at 7 bases. The V gene's germline CDR1 is MDHEN and CDR2 SYDVKM. The CDR3 consists of 15 residues. J lost 5 bases, V lost 2 bases, and 6 bases had no gene match.

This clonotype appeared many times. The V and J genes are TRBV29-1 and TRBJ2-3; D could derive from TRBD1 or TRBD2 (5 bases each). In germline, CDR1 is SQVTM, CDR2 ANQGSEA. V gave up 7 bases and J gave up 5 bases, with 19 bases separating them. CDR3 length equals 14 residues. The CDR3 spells CSAEGSSLRDTQYF. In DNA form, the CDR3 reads TGCAGCGCCGAGGGGTCTAGCCTGAGAGATACGCAGTATTTT.

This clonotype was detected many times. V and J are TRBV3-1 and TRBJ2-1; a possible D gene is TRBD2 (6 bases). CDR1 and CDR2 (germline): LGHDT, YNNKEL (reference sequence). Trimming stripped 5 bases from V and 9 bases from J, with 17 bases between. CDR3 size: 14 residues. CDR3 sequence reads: CASSTEGTSGEQFF. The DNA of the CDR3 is TGTGCCAGCAGCACGGAGGGTACGTCTGGTGAGCAGTTCTTC.

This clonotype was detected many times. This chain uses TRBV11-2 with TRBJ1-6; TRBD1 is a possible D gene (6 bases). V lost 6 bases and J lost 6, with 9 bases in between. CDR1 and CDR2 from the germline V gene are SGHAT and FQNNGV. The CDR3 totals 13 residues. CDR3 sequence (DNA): TGTGCCAGCAGTAGGGGGGGTAATTCACCCCTCCACTTT. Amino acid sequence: CASSRGGNSPLHF.

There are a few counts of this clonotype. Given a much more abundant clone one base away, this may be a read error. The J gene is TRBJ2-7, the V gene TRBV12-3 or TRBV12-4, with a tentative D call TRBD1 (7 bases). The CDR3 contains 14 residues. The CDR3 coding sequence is TGTGCCGGCAGTAGACAGGGAGGATCCTACGAGCAGTACTTC. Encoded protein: CAGSRQGGSYEQYF.

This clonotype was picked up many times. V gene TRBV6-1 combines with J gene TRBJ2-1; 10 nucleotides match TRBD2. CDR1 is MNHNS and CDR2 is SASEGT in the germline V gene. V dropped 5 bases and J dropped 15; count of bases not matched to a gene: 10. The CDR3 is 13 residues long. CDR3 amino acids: CASSYALAGTPFF. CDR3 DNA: TGTGCCAGCAGTTACGCACTAGCGGGGACGCCGTTCTTC.

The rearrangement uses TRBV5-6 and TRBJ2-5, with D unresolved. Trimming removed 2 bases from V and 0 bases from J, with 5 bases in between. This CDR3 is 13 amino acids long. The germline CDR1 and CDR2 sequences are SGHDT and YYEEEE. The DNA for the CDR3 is TGTGCCAGCAGCTTCCCAGACCAAGAGACCCAGTACTTC. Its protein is CASSFPDQETQYF. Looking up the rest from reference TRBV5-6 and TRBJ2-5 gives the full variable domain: DAGVTQSPTHLIKTRGQQVTLRCSPKSGHDTVSWYQQALGQGPQFIFQYYEEEERQRGNFPDRFSGHQFPNYSSELNVNALLLGDSALYLCASSFPDQETQYFGPGTRLLVL.

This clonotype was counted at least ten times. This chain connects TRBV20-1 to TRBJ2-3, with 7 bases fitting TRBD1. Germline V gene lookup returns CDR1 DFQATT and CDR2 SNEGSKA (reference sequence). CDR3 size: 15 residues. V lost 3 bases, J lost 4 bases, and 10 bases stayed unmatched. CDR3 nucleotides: TGCAGTGCTAGTGAGGGGGCGAATCTCGCAGATACGCAGTATTTT. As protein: CSASEGANLADTQYF.

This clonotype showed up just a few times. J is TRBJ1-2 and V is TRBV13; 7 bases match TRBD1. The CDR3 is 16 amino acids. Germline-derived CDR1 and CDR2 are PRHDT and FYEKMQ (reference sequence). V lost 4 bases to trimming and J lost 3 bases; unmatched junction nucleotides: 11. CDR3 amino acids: CASSSTPGQGDYGYTF. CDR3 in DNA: TGTGCCAGCAGCTCAACACCGGGGCAGGGGGACTATGGCTACACCTTC.